One sample yielded the 15 T cell receptor beta chains listed below, sequenced in a study of blood T cell repertoires in COVID-19. Data came from immunoSEQ multiplex PCR; TCRdb stores just in-frame clones and leaves some out. The sample holds tens of thousands of clones; around 70% are singletons and the top ten take roughly 18%. Specimen: peripheral blood. Receptor source: a woman in her forties or fifties with active or convalescent COVID-19.

The gene calls are TRBV18 and TRBJ2-7; D is undetermined. From germline, CDR1 is KGHSH and CDR2 LQKENI. CDR3 length: 11 residues. V was pared by 6 bases and J by 1 base, with 4 bases between. Here the CDR3 DNA reads TGTGCCAGCTCCGGGTCCTACGAGCAGTACTTC. Amino acid sequence: CASSGSYEQYF. The full variable domain, rest sourced from reference TRBV18 and TRBJ2-7, is NAGVMQNPRHLVRRRGQEARLRCSPMKGHSHVYWYRQLPEEGLKFMVYLQKENIIDESGMPKERFSAEFPKEGPSILRIQQVVRGDSAAYFCASSGSYEQYFGPGTRLTVT.

Written as DNA, the CDR3 is TGTGCCAGTAGTAATACAGGGGCTATGGCGAGCTACACCTTC. As protein: CASSNTGAMASYTF. V gene TRBV19 combines with J gene TRBJ1-2; 7 bases line up with TRBD1. With 4 bases clipped from V and 9 bases from J, the junction kept 11 bases outside the gene matches. Per germline, CDR1 LNHDA and CDR2 SQIVND (reference sequence). The CDR3 contains 14 residues.

V and J are TRBV10-3 and TRBJ2-6, with TRBD1 identical over 9 bases. Germline CDR1 is ENHRY and CDR2 is SYGVKD. The CDR3 totals 17 residues. The trim removed 6 bases at V and 0 bases at J, leaving 6 bases unmatched. The CDR3 nucleotides are TGTGCCATCAGCCGGGACAGGGATTCCTCTGGGGCCAACGTCCTGACTTTC. Translating it yields CAISRDRDSSGANVLTF.

The chain combines TRBV5-6 with TRBJ2-5, with 10 bases identical to TRBD1. This CDR3 is built from 16 residues. In germline, CDR1 is SGHDT, CDR2 YYEEEE. The J segment lost 1 base and the V segment lost 3 bases, leaving 6 bases of the junction unmatched. This CDR3 reads CASSSSGTGVQETQYF. CDR3 nucleotide sequence: TGTGCCAGCAGCTCATCCGGGACAGGGGTCCAAGAGACCCAGTACTTC.

The rearrangement links TRBV2 to TRBJ1-2; 8 nucleotides match TRBD1. J was trimmed by 4 bases and V by 4 bases; bases with no gene match: 8. Per germline, CDR1 SNHLY and CDR2 FYNNEI. The CDR3 spans 15 residues. CDR3 in amino acids: CASSATRTGPYGYTF. CDR3 nucleotides: TGTGCCAGCAGTGCCACCCGGACAGGGCCCTATGGCTACACCTTC.

The chain recombines TRBV28 with TRBJ2-2; 7 nucleotides line up with TRBD1. Losses at the gene ends were 3 bases for V and 7 bases for J; bases not matched to a gene: 11. The CDR3 spans 16 residues. Germline V gives CDR1 MDHEN, CDR2 SYDVKM. This chain's CDR3 is CASSFRGGIQDGELFF. The CDR3 DNA sequence: TGTGCCAGCAGTTTTAGAGGGGGCATTCAGGACGGGGAGCTGTTTTTT. The full variable domain, in which reference TRBV28 and TRBJ2-2 provide the parts outside the CDR3, is DVKVTQSSRYLVKRTGEKVFLECVQDMDHENMFWYRQDPGLGLRLIYFSYDVKMKEKGDIPEGYSVSREKKERFSLILESASTNQTSMYLCASSFRGGIQDGELFFGEGSRLTVL.

The gene calls are TRBV11-2 and TRBJ1-2, with 8 bases matching TRBD1. The CDR3 spans 14 residues. J lost 8 bases, V lost 1 base, and 6 bases had no gene match. Germline assignment: CDR1 SGHAT and CDR2 FQNNGV. The CDR3 bases are TGTGCCAGCAGCTTAGTCCAGGGGGCGGGCGGCTACACCTTC. Translating gives CASSLVQGAGGYTF.

This clone was picked up a small number of times. The V gene is TRBV6-1, the J gene TRBJ1-2, with 12 positions matching TRBD1. This CDR3 comprises 18 residues. V lost 4 bases and J lost 7; bases outside the gene matches: 16. Germline V lookup: CDR1 MNHNS, CDR2 SASEGT. The CDR3 reads CASSGGTGGPTRRPGYTF. Written as DNA, the CDR3 is TGTGCCAGCAGTGGAGGGACAGGGGGCCCTACCCGACGACCTGGCTACACCTTC.

This clone was seen more than once but under ten times. The chain links TRBV7-9 to TRBJ2-7; TRBD1 might be the D (6 bases). The CDR3 runs to 16 residues. Deletions cut 2 bases from V and 3 bases from J, with 17 bases between. The germline gives CDR1 SEHNR, CDR2 FQNEAQ (reference sequence). The CDR3 region is CASSLNPWTANYEQYF. In DNA, the CDR3 is TGTGCCAGCAGCTTAAATCCCTGGACAGCGAACTACGAGCAGTACTTC.

The chain employs TRBV15 and TRBJ2-7; 8 positions agree with TRBD1. CDR1 is LNHNV and CDR2 is YYDKDF in the germline V gene (reference sequence). V shed 5 bases, J shed 4 bases, and the junction held 4 bases outside the gene matches. There are 13 residues in the CDR3. The CDR3 loop is CATSVGQGYEQYF. CDR3 nucleotides: TGTGCCACCAGCGTCGGACAGGGTTACGAGCAGTACTTC.

This sequence joins TRBV7-8 and TRBJ1-1, with 10 bases lining up with TRBD1. This CDR3 comprises 15 residues. The germline gives CDR1 SGHVS, CDR2 FQNEAQ. J lost 1 base, V lost 5 bases, and 4 bases had no gene match. CDR3 amino acids: CASSPRTGGNTEAFF. The CDR3 nucleotides are TGTGCCAGCAGCCCAAGGACAGGGGGGAACACTGAAGCTTTCTTT.

This chain joins TRBV7-6 and TRBJ2-3; TRBD2 aligns across 14 bases. Germline V gene sequence: CDR1 SGHVS, CDR2 FNYEAQ. The J segment lost 0 bases and the V segment lost 5 bases, leaving 16 bases of the junction unmatched. The CDR3 has 21 amino acids. CDR3 region: CASSRMPGLAGVGTSTDTQYF. In nucleotides, the CDR3 is TGTGCCAGCAGCCGAATGCCGGGACTAGCGGGAGTCGGGACTAGCACAGATACGCAGTATTTT. Full variable domain (rest looked up from reference TRBV7-6 and TRBJ2-3): GAGVSQSPRYKVTKRGQDVALRCDPISGHVSLYWYRQALGQGPEFLTYFNYEAQQDKSGLPNDRFSAERPEGSISTLTIQRTEQRDSAMYRCASSRMPGLAGVGTSTDTQYFGPGTRLTVL.

This chain links TRBV7-9 with TRBJ1-5, with 8 bases identical to TRBD1. This CDR3 comprises 16 residues. V lost 5 bases to trimming and J lost 2 bases; unmatched junction nucleotides: 8. From germline, CDR1 is SEHNR and CDR2 FQNEAQ (reference sequence). The CDR3 sequence: CASSHYGQGGNQPQHF. The CDR3 DNA reads as TGTGCCAGCAGCCATTATGGACAGGGCGGCAATCAGCCCCAGCATTTT.

The chain carries TRBV19 and TRBJ1-1; 8 bases map to TRBD1. V was pared by 9 bases and J by 2 bases, with 17 bases of the junction left unmatched. The CDR3 totals 17 residues. Germline V gene sequence: CDR1 LNHDA, CDR2 SQIVND (reference sequence). The CDR3 DNA follows: TGTGCCAGCAGCATTCAAGGCTCCGGGACAGGAAACACTGAAGCTTTCTTT. Translating it yields CASSIQGSGTGNTEAFF.

The genes are TRBV6-5 and TRBJ1-6; D may be TRBD1 (6 bases). Germline CDR1 is MNHEY and CDR2 is SVGAGI. The CDR3 length is 16 residues. Trimming left V 4 bases short and J 10 bases short, with 20 bases between. The CDR3: CASSSHRDSLRSPLHF. In nucleotides, the CDR3 is TGTGCCAGCAGTTCCCACAGGGATTCTCTGCGATCACCCCTCCACTTT.